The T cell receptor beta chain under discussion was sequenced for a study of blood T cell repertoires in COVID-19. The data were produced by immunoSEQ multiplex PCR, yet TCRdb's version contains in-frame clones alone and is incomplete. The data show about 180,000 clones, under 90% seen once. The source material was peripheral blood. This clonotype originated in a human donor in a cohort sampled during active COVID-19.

CDR3: CASSLQAPNTEAFF. DNA of the CDR3: TGCGCCAGCAGCTTGCAGGCCCCGAACACTGAAGCTTTCTTT. J is TRBJ1-1 and V is TRBV5-1; D unresolved. The CDR3 totals 14 residues. V lost 1 base, J lost 1 base, and 8 bases lay in between. Looked up from germline, CDR1 is SGHRS and CDR2 is YFSETQ.